This entry lists 25 T cell receptor beta chains sequenced from one sample in a study of CD8 T cells in ankylosing spondylitis (dated by TCRdb to the late 2010s). What the study reported, not specific to this receptor: Blood from ankylosing spondylitis patients appeared to be characterized by a TCR beta motif composed of 7 to 9 highly homologous amino acid variants.

For these receptors, no antigen is known. The library was generated by 5' RACE. The instrument given in TCRdb is Illumina HiSeq 2500. TCRdb itself trimmed the public reads at Q25 with fastp, ran MiXCR and retained productive beta chains. Rows with one shared CDR3 protein collapse into an entry with the most common genes and DNA. Present in this sample are 200,000 to 250,000 distinct CDR3 sequences, about 7% of which were seen just once. The ten most abundant clones make up 11% to 15% of the sample. Sequencing was done on a sample of blood, either unsorted or a sorted T cell fraction (not recorded which). These receptor sequences come from a male donor with ankylosing spondylitis.

In its sample, this clonotype was seen many times. The chain couples TRBV20-1 to TRBJ2-2; the D is unclear. Germline V gene lookup returns CDR1 DFQATT and CDR2 SNEGSKA (reference sequence). There are 16 residues in the CDR3. The ends were cut back, 0 bases at V and 5 bases at J, with 16 bases in the middle. DNA of the CDR3: TGCAGTGCTAGAGATGAACATAGATGGGGTACCGGGGAGCTGTTTTTT. Translated: CSARDEHRWGTGELFF.

The V call is TRBV11-1, the J call TRBJ1-2; 9 bases align to TRBD1. The V gene's germline CDR1 is SGHAT and CDR2 FQDESV (reference sequence). V shed 5 bases, J shed 8 bases, and the junction held 24 bases outside the gene matches. The CDR3 loop spans 19 amino acids. DNA of the CDR3: TGTGCCAGCAGCCCACCGCCCTTGCCTCCGGGACAGGGAGGTCGCGGCTACACCTTC. The encoded protein is CASSPPPLPPGQGGRGYTF.

This clonotype has ten or more counts. The gene calls are TRBV7-9 and TRBJ1-5; D not certain. CDR1 and CDR2 from the germline V gene are SEHNR and FQNEAQ (reference sequence). This CDR3 has 15 residues. Between the trimmed V and J ends, which lost 4 bases and 9 bases, there was a span of 19 bases. The CDR3 DNA reads as TGTGCCAGCAGCTCAGATAATGAAAGGCTGGTGCCCCAGCATTTT. It specifies CASSSDNERLVPQHF.

This clonotype has a count of ten or more. V and J are TRBV7-8 and TRBJ2-7; D perhaps matches TRBD2 (6 bases). V lost 3 bases to trimming and J lost 9 bases, with 12 bases between them. The V gene's germline CDR1 is SGHVS and CDR2 FQNEAQ. This CDR3 comprises 12 residues. CDR3 sequence: CASSLGGTRQYF. The CDR3 DNA sequence: TGTGCCAGCAGCTTGGGAGGTACGAGGCAGTACTTC.

This clonotype was found many times. This chain links TRBV6-4 with TRBJ2-1; 8 nucleotides line up with TRBD1. The germline gives CDR1 MRHNA, CDR2 SNTAGT. The V segment lost 5 bases and the J segment 4 bases; nucleotides outside the gene matches: 7. The CDR3 runs 15 residues. The chain's CDR3 is CASSPRQGWYNEQFF. The CDR3 region has the DNA TGTGCCAGCAGTCCCCGACAGGGGTGGTACAATGAGCAGTTCTTC.

The chain has TRBV4-1 and TRBJ1-1; perhaps TRBD1 as D (5 bases). The CDR3 totals 12 residues. From germline, CDR1 is MGHRA and CDR2 YSYEKL. The V end was cut by 4 bases, the J end by 6 bases, with 9 bases between. The CDR3 DNA reads as TGCGCCAGCAGCCGGGGCCTGGCTGAAGCTTTCTTT. As protein: CASSRGLAEAFF.

This clonotype was found a few times. The chain joins TRBV5-5 to TRBJ2-1; the match to TRBD2 covers 12 bases. Per the germline V gene, CDR1 is SGHKS and CDR2 is YYEKEE (reference sequence). V was clipped by 3 bases and J by 2 bases; unmatched bases: 9. This CDR3 spans 18 amino acids. This CDR3 is CASSSTSGGAYTYNEQFF. In nucleotides, the CDR3 is TGTGCCAGCAGCTCGACTAGCGGGGGTGCCTACACCTACAATGAGCAGTTCTTC. Filled out from reference TRBV5-5 and TRBJ2-1, the complete variable domain reads DAGVTQSPTHLIKTRGQQVTLRCSPISGHKSVSWYQQVLGQGPQFIFQYYEKEERGRGNFPDRFSARQFPNYSSELNVNALLLGDSALYLCASSSTSGGAYTYNEQFFGPGTRLTVL.

There are many counts of this clonotype. The chain recombines TRBV27 with TRBJ2-1; D not certain. V was clipped by 2 bases and J by 1 base, with 15 bases between them. Germline V lookup: CDR1 MNHEY, CDR2 SMNVEV (reference sequence). The CDR3 consists of 17 residues. CDR3 protein: CASSLSLSLLSYNEQFF. As DNA, the CDR3 is TGTGCCAGCAGTTTAAGTTTGTCGCTCTTGTCCTACAATGAGCAGTTCTTC.

The chain uses TRBV20-1 and TRBJ2-7; 10 nucleotides line up with TRBD2. In germline, CDR1 is DFQATT, CDR2 SNEGSKA (reference sequence). The CDR3 length is 15 residues. The trim removed 2 bases at V and 4 bases at J, leaving 8 bases unmatched. The chain's CDR3 is CSARLRSGRGYEQYF. CDR3 DNA: TGCAGTGCTAGACTTCGCAGCGGGAGGGGATACGAGCAGTACTTC.

This clonotype was picked up many times. The rearrangement joins TRBV29-1 to TRBJ2-7; maybe TRBD1 (6 bases). The V end was cut by 6 bases, the J end by 3 bases, with 18 bases between. CDR1 and CDR2 from the germline V gene are SQVTM and ANQGSEA. This CDR3 has 14 amino acids. The CDR3: CSVIFRDKFYEQYF. The CDR3 DNA reads as TGCAGCGTAATCTTCCGGGACAAATTCTACGAGCAGTACTTC.

This clonotype was picked up many times. This chain joins TRBV28 and TRBJ2-7, with a possible D match to TRBD2 (6 bases). Looked up from germline, CDR1 is MDHEN and CDR2 is SYDVKM. The germline V and J ends were trimmed by 5 bases and 5 bases, with 22 bases remaining between them. The CDR3 contains 16 residues. CDR3 protein: CASSPPTGLIRHEQYF. Here the CDR3 DNA reads TGTGCCAGCAGTCCCCCAACCGGACTAATAAGGCACGAGCAGTACTTC.

Ten or more counts support this clonotype. The chain joins TRBV29-1 to TRBJ2-7; D not certain. Between the trimmed V and J ends, which lost 4 bases and 6 bases, there was a span of 10 bases. The CDR3 runs 11 residues. Per germline, CDR1 SQVTM and CDR2 ANQGSEA. The CDR3 reads CSVGSGTEQYF. Written as DNA, the CDR3 is TGCAGCGTTGGATCAGGCACCGAGCAGTACTTC.

The chain has TRBV30 and TRBJ1-3, with D hard to call. V lost 3 bases, J lost 0 bases, and 9 bases lay in between. This CDR3 region has 14 residues. Germline V lookup: CDR1 GTSNPN, CDR2 SVGIG (reference sequence). This CDR3 reads CAWRFPASGNTIYF. CDR3 DNA: TGTGCCTGGAGATTTCCTGCCTCTGGAAACACCATATATTTT.

Ten or more counts support this clonotype. V gene TRBV7-9 combines with J gene TRBJ2-5, with 8 bases fitting TRBD1. The CDR3 length is 15 residues. Trimming took 4 bases from V and 3 from J; bases not matched to a gene: 7. Germline CDR1 is SEHNR and CDR2 is FQNEAQ (reference sequence). CDR3 in DNA: TGTGCCAGCAGCTCACTGGACAGGGAGGAAGAGACCCAGTACTTC. Translating gives CASSSLDREEETQYF.

This clonotype was picked up a small number of times. The chain links TRBV6-1 to TRBJ1-1; D is uncertain. Germline V gene data show CDR1 as MNHNS and CDR2 as SASEGT. The CDR3 has 13 residues. Trimming removed 7 bases at V and 1 base at J, with 10 bases between. CDR3 loop: CASTTAWNTEAFF. CDR3 coding DNA: TGTGCCAGCACGACGGCGTGGAACACTGAAGCTTTCTTT.

The table lists this clonotype with many counts. V and J are TRBV6-2 or TRBV6-3 and TRBJ1-5; D call uncertain. The germline V and J ends were trimmed by 4 bases and 4 bases, with 14 bases remaining between them. The CDR3 contains 15 residues. CDR1 is MNHEY and CDR2 is SVGEGT in the germline V gene. CDR3 nucleotide sequence: TGTGCCAGCAGTTTTTCGTCATCGGGAAATCAGCCCCAGCATTTT. Translating gives CASSFSSSGNQPQHF.

This clonotype was observed a few times. This rearrangement joins TRBV12-3 or TRBV12-4 to TRBJ2-1; perhaps TRBD2 as D (6 bases). Trimming removed 4 bases at V and 7 bases at J, with 17 bases between. This CDR3 spans 15 amino acids. CDR3 in DNA: TGTGCCAGCAGTTGGATAGGCGGGACCGGGAATGAGCAGTTCTTC. It codes for CASSWIGGTGNEQFF.

This chain links TRBV11-2 with TRBJ2-6, with D maybe TRBD1 (6 bases). Germline V gene sequence: CDR1 SGHAT, CDR2 FQNNGV. The CDR3 spans 17 residues. Between the trimmed V and J ends, which lost 5 bases and 4 bases, there was a span of 18 bases. The CDR3 nucleotides read TGTGCCAGCAGCCCCCGACAGGCAATGGGGGGGGCCAACGTCCTGACTTTC. This encodes CASSPRQAMGGANVLTF.

This clonotype was counted many times. V gene TRBV7-2 combines with J gene TRBJ2-7, with D maybe TRBD2 (7 bases). Trimming stripped 1 base from V and 1 base from J, with 14 bases between. The CDR3 spans 16 residues. Germline V gene data show CDR1 as SGHTA and CDR2 as FQGNSA. CDR3 loop: CASSLGSGGLSYEQYF. CDR3 nucleotides: TGTGCCAGCAGCTTAGGTTCGGGGGGCCTTTCCTACGAGCAGTACTTC. Based on the CDR3 plus reference TRBV7-2 and TRBJ2-7, the full variable domain is GAGVSQSPSNKVTEKGKDVELRCDPISGHTALYWYRQSLGQGLEFLIYFQGNSAPDKSGLPSDRFSAERTGGSVSTLTIQRTQQEDSAVYLCASSLGSGGLSYEQYFGPGTRLTVT.

In this sample, this clonotype turned up many times. The gene calls are TRBV7-2 and TRBJ2-1; possibly TRBD1 or TRBD2 for D (6 bases each). CDR1 SGHTA and CDR2 FQGNSA come from the germline V gene. CDR3 length: 17 residues. The ends were cut back, 7 bases at V and 3 bases at J, with 22 bases in the middle. The CDR3 sequence is CASIPEGEAEVYNEQFF. CDR3 in DNA: TGTGCCAGCATACCAGAGGGGGAGGCAGAGGTCTACAATGAGCAGTTCTTC.

By proportion, this clonotype is medium-sized (0.01 to 0.1%). The V and J genes are TRBV6-5 and TRBJ1-5; no clear D gene. In germline, CDR1 is MNHEY, CDR2 SVGAGI. The CDR3 spans 14 residues. Trimming cost V 0 bases and J 4 bases, with 7 bases left between them. CDR3 sequence: CASSYSGSNQPQHF. CDR3 coding DNA: TGTGCCAGCAGTTACTCAGGGAGTAATCAGCCCCAGCATTTT.

The V and J genes are TRBV6-5 and TRBJ2-2, with a tentative D call TRBD2 (6 bases). Per germline, CDR1 MNHEY and CDR2 SVGAGI. The V end lost 0 bases, the J end lost 3 bases, and 14 bases lay between the germline ends. CDR3 size: 17 residues. CDR3 sequence: CASSYSATGSHTGELFF. CDR3 bases: TGTGCCAGCAGTTACTCGGCGACCGGGAGCCACACCGGGGAGCTGTTTTTT.

This clonotype came up a few times. An end of the junction does not agree with germline; a read error may underlie this. This chain uses TRBV10-3 with TRBJ1-2, with 7 bases lining up with TRBD1. CDR1 is ENHRY and CDR2 is SYGVKD in the germline V gene. The CDR3 sequence is 15 residues long. The DNA of the CDR3 is TGTGCCATCCGTGATACCGGGACAGCTAACTATGGCTACACCTTC. This codes for CAIRDTGTANYGYTF.

There are a few counts of this clonotype. This chain joins TRBV27 and TRBJ2-7; 8 bases map to TRBD1. Looked up from germline, CDR1 is MNHEY and CDR2 is SMNVEV (reference sequence). The J segment lost 3 bases and the V segment lost 6 bases, leaving 10 bases of the junction unmatched. This CDR3 region has 15 residues. The CDR3 spells CASRRTGSQRYEQYF. The CDR3 DNA is TGTGCCAGCAGGAGGACAGGGAGTCAGCGCTACGAGCAGTACTTC.

This clonotype was observed a handful of times. The J gene is TRBJ2-3, the V gene TRBV7-8, with TRBD2 matching over 13 bases. Per the germline V gene, CDR1 is SGHVS and CDR2 is FQNEAQ. This CDR3 region has 16 residues. With 6 bases clipped from V and 1 base from J, the junction kept 4 bases outside the gene matches. CDR3 bases: TGTGCCAGCAGATATACTAGCGGGAGGGGCACAGATACGCAGTATTTT. Encoded protein: CASRYTSGRGTDTQYF.